The source of this T cell receptor (beta chain) is a study of blood T cell repertoires in COVID-19. This CDR3 contains 16 residues. V lost 3 bases and J lost 4; bases outside the gene matches: 8. From germline, CDR1 is SGHRS and CDR2 YFSETQ. Assay: immunoSEQ multiplex PCR; the TCRdb copy retains only in-frame clones and omits some. The sample consists of about 260,000 clones, 75% to 90% of them appearing once. The clonotype was recovered from a man aged 25 to 45 with active or convalescent COVID-19. The chain recombines TRBV5-1 with TRBJ2-1, with 9 bases aligning to TRBD1. Sequencing input: peripheral blood. The CDR3 sequence: CASSSTWDRVYNEQFF. The CDR3 region has the DNA TGCGCCAGCAGCTCAACTTGGGACAGGGTATACAATGAGCAGTTCTTC.